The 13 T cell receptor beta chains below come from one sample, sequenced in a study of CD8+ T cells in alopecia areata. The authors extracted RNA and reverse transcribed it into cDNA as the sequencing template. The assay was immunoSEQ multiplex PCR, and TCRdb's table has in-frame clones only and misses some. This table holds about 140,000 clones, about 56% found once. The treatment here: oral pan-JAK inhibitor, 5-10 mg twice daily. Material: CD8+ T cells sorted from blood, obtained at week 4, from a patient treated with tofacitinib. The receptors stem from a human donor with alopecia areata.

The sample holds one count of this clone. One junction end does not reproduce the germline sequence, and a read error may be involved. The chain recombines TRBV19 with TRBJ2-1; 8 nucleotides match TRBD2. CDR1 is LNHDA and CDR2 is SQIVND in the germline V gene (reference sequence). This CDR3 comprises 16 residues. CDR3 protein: CASSIDREGPSAEEFF. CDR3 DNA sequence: TGTGCCAGTAGTATAGATCGGGAGGGGCCGTCAGCTGAGGAGTTCTTC.

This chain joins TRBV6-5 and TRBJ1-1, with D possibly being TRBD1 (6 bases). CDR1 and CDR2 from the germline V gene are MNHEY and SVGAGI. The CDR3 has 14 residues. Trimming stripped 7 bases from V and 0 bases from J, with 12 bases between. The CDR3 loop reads CASTRQALNTEAFF. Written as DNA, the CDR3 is TGTGCCAGCACAAGACAGGCTCTGAACACTGAAGCTTTCTTT.

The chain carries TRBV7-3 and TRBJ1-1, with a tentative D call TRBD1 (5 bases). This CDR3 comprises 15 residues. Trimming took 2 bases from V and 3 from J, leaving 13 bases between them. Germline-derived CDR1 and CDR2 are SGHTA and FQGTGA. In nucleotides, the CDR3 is TGTGCCAGCAGCTTAGGTCCAGGGAGACACACTGAAGCTTTCTTT. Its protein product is CASSLGPGRHTEAFF. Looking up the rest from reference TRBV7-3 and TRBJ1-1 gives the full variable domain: GAGVSQTPSNKVTEKGKYVELRCDPISGHTALYWYRQSLGQGPEFLIYFQGTGAADDSGLPNDRFFAVRPEGSVSTLKIQRTERGDSAVYLCASSLGPGRHTEAFFGQGTRLTVV.

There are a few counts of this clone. CDR3 DNA sequence: TGTGCCAGCAGCTTAGAGGAGTCGAACACTGAAGCTTTCTTT. This gives the protein CASSLEESNTEAFF. The chain has TRBV7-2 and TRBJ1-1; D not resolved. Trimming removed 1 base at V and 1 base at J, with 7 bases between. Per the germline V gene, CDR1 is SGHTA and CDR2 is FQGNSA. The CDR3 contains 14 residues.

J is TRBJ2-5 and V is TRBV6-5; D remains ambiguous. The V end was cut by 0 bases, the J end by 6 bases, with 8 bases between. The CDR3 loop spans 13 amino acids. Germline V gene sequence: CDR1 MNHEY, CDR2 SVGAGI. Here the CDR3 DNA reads TGTGCCAGCAGTTACTCGGGGTCCAAGACCCAGTACTTC. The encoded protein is CASSYSGSKTQYF.

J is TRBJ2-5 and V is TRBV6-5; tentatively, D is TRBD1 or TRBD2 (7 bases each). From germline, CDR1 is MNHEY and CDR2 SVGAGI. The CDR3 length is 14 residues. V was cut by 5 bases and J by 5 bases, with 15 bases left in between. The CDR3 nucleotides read TGTGCCAGCAGTCCAACAGGGGAGGGGGAGACCCAGTACTTC. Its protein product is CASSPTGEGETQYF.

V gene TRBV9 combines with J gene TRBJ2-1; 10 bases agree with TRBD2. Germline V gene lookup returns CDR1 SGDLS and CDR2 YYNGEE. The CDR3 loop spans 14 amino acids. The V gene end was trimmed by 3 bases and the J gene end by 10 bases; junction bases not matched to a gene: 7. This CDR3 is CASSDAGLADEQFF. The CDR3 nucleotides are TGTGCCAGCAGCGACGCCGGACTAGCGGACGAGCAGTTCTTC.

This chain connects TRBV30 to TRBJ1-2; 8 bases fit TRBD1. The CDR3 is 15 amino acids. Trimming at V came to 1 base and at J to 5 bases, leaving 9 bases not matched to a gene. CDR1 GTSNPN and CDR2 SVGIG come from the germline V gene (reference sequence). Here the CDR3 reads CAWSGGQDVEYGYTF. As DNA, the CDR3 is TGTGCCTGGAGTGGGGGACAGGACGTCGAGTATGGCTACACCTTC.

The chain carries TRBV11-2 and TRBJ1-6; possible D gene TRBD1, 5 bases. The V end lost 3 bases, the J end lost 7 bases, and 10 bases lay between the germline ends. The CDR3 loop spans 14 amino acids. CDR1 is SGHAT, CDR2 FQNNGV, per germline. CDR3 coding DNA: TGTGCCAGCAGCTTCGGGACTTTCAATTCACCCCTCCACTTT. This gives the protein CASSFGTFNSPLHF.

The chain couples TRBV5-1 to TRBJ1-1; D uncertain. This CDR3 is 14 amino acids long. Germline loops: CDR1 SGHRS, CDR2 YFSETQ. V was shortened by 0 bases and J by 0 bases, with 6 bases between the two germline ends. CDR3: CASSLEPVNTEAFF. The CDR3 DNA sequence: TGCGCCAGCAGCTTGGAGCCCGTGAACACTGAAGCTTTCTTT.

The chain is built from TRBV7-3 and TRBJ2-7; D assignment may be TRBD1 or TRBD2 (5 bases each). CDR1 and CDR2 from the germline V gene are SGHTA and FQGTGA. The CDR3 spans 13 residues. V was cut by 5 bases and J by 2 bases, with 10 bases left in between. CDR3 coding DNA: TGTGCCAGCAGCCTTGGGGGAACCTACGAGCAGTACTTC. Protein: CASSLGGTYEQYF.

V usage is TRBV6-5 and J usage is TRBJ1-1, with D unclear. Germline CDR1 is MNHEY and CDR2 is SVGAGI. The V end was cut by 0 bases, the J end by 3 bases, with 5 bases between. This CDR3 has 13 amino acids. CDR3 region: CASSYSWDTEAFF. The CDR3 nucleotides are TGTGCCAGCAGTTACTCTTGGGACACTGAAGCTTTCTTT.

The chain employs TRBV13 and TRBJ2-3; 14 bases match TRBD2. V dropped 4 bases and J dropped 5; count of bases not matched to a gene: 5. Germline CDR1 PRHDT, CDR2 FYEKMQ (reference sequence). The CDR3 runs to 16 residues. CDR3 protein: CASSYWGLAGEDTQYF. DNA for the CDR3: TGTGCCAGCAGCTACTGGGGACTAGCGGGGGAAGATACGCAGTATTTT.